This paragraph covers one T cell receptor beta chain sequence. Documented treatment: oral pan-JAK inhibitor, 5-10 mg twice daily. T lymphocytes (CD4+ and CD8+) were sorted from PBMCs. The data derive from a study of CD8+ T cells in alopecia areata. Across the study: A regimen of oral tofacitinib, 5 to 10 mg twice daily, was given to treated patients. Tofacitinib dosing lasted 6 to 18 months, which was then followed by 6 months off drug.

RNA was isolated and reverse transcribed to cDNA, the sequencing template. The table came from immunoSEQ multiplex PCR; TCRdb's copy has only in-frame clones and leaves some out. The sample lists some 190,000 clones; 51% were seen once. V dropped 3 bases and J dropped 0 bases, with 12 bases sitting between them. CDR3 size: 15 residues. CDR1 LGHNA and CDR2 YNFKEQ come from the germline V gene. The receptor was isolated from a human donor with alopecia areata. This chain links TRBV4-2 with TRBJ2-7; unclear D gene. The material sequenced was CD8+ T cells sorted from blood, taken at week 52, from a patient treated with tofacitinib. Written as DNA, the CDR3 is TGTGCCAGCAGCCAGGAGCCCGACGGCTCCTACGAGCAGTACTTC. It translates to CASSQEPDGSYEQYF.